One TCR beta chain is described in this entry. This sample is drawn from a study of blood T cell repertoires in COVID-19. V gave up 4 bases and J gave up 8 bases; unmatched junction bases: 4. Germline lookup yields CDR1 KGHSH and CDR2 LQKENI. The CDR3 is 13 amino acids. Sequenced by immunoSEQ multiplex PCR; TCRdb stores in-frame clones only, minus some. The profile covers approximately 160,000 clones, with approximately 84% appearing a single time and 7.5% to 9.5% taken by the ten largest. The receptor's source is a middle-aged man who had recovered from COVID-19. The chain uses TRBV18 and TRBJ1-5; 8 bases match TRBD1. The sample comprised peripheral blood. CDR3 amino acids: CASSLDRGEPQHF. CDR3 DNA: TGTGCCAGCTCACTAGACAGGGGTGAGCCCCAGCATTTT.